A single sample gave rise to the 5 T cell receptor beta chains below, sequenced in a study of molecular identifiers for immune sequencing clone quantification. One entry per CDR3 protein results from TCRdb running MiXCR on the PCR reads. Seen here are around 54,000 distinct CDR3 sequences, 25% observed once, and the top ten hold 1.9%. Specimen: naive CD8+ T cells from blood, with Jurkat cell RNA spiked in. Indicated subset: FACS-sorted CD8+CD4-CCR7+CD45RA+ naive T cells. The receptor source for this set is a human donor in good health. Some libraries in this study had Jurkat cell RNA spiked in.

The sample holds many counts of this clonotype. A junction end diverges from the germline sequence, so it may reflect a read error. The chain is built from TRBV25-1 and TRBJ2-5, with D perhaps matching TRBD2 (5 bases). There are 15 residues in the CDR3. CDR1 and CDR2 (germline): MGHDK, SYGVNS. CDR3 amino acids: CASSVGRGLRETQYF. Written as DNA, the CDR3 is TGTGCCAGCAGTGTAGGGAGAGGGCTTAGAGAGACCCAGTATTTC.

Comments on this clonotype: One junction end disagrees with the germline gene, perhaps due to a read error. The chain joins TRBV27 to TRBJ2-2; D gene uncertain. The CDR3 covers 13 residues. Germline CDR1 reads MNHEY; CDR2 reads SMNVEV (reference sequence). CDR3 DNA sequence: TGTGCCGGCAGCAACTCGAACACCGGGGAGCTGTTTTTT. It codes for CAGSNSNTGELFF.

J is TRBJ2-3 and V is TRBV9; 7 bases fit TRBD2. Per germline, CDR1 SGDLS and CDR2 YYNGEE. The V segment lost 4 bases and the J segment 2 bases; nucleotides outside the gene matches: 4. The CDR3 extends over 14 amino acids. This CDR3 reads CASSRAGTTDTQYF. Here the CDR3 DNA reads TGTGCCAGCAGCCGAGCGGGGACCACAGATACGCAGTATTTT.

Many counts were recorded for this clonotype. The chain links TRBV6-2 or TRBV6-3 to TRBJ2-1; no definite D call. The CDR3 is 12 amino acids. Trimming removed 7 bases from V and 3 bases from J, with 7 bases in between. Germline CDR1 MNHEY, CDR2 SVGEGT. The CDR3 DNA sequence: TGTGCCAGCATGGAGTACTACAATGAGCAGTTCTTC. Translating it yields CASMEYYNEQFF.

The J gene is TRBJ2-3, the V gene TRBV30; D unresolved. The V end lost 8 bases, the J end lost 6 bases, and 12 bases lay between the germline ends. The CDR3 is made up of 11 amino acids. Germline V gene data show CDR1 as GTSNPN and CDR2 as SVGIG (reference sequence). The CDR3 here is CARMWADTQYF. Written as DNA, the CDR3 is TGTGCCAGGATGTGGGCTGATACGCAGTATTTT.